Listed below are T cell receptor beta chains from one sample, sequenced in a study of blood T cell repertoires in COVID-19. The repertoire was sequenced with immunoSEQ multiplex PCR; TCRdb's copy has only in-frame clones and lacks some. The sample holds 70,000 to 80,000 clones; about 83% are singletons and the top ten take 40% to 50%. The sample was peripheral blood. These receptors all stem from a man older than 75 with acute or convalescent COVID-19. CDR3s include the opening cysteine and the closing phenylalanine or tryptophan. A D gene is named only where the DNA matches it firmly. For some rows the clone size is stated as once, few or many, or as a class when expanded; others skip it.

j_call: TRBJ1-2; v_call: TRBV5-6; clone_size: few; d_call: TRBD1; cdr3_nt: TGTGCCAGCACGCCACAGACAGGGTACTATGGCTACACCTTC; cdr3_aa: CASTPQTGYYGYTF
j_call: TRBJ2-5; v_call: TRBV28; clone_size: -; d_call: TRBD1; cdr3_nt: TGTGCCAGCAGTTCTGGACAGGCACAAGAGACCCAGTACTTC; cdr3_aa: CASSSGQAQETQYF
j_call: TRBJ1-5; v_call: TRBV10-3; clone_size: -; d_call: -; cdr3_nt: TGTGCCATCAGTGTCGGGGGGCGAAATCAGCCCCAGCATTTT; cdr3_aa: CAISVGGRNQPQHF
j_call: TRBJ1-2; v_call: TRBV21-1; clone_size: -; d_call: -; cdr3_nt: TGTGCCAGCAGAATTGTGGGACAGTCCTCCCCCACTTCATATGGCTACACCTTC; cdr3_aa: CASRIVGQSSPTSYGYTF
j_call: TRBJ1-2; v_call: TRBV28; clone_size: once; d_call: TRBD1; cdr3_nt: TGTGCCAGCAGCGACAGGGCGCCTATTAAAAATGGCTACACCTTC; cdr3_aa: CASSDRAPIKNGYTF
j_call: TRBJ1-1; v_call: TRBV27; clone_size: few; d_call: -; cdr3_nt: TGTGCCAGCAGTTCCCCCGGGGGGCGTAGAGTCCCTGAAGCTTTCTTT; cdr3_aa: CASSSPGGRRVPEAFF
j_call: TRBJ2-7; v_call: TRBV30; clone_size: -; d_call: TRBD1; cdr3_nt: TGTGCCCTCTCGACAGGGGCTGACGAGCAGTACTTC; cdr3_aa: CALSTGADEQYF
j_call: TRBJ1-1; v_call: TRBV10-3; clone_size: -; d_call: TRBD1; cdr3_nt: TGTGCCATCAGTGAGTCGAACAGGGGCGGGACTGAAGCTTTCTTT; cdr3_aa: CAISESNRGGTEAFF
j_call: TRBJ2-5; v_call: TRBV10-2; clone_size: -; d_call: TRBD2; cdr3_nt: TGCGCCAGCAGGCTAGCGGGAAATCCAGAGACCCAGTACTTC; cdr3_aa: CASRLAGNPETQYF
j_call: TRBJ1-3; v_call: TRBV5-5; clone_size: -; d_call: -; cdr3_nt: TGTGCCAGCAGCTCACGACAGGACTCTGGAAACACCATATATTTT; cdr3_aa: CASSSRQDSGNTIYF
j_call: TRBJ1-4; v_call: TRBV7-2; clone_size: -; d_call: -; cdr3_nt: TGTGCCAGCAGCTTCGACGGGGCTAATGAAAAACTGTTTTTT; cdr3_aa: CASSFDGANEKLFF
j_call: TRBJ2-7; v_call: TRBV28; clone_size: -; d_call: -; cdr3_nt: TGTGCCAGCAGTTCCGGACTTGGGCGTAACTCCTACGAGCAGTACTTC; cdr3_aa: CASSSGLGRNSYEQYF
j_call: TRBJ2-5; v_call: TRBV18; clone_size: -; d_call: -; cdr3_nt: TGTGCCAGCTCACCAGGAGAAGAGACCCAGTACTTC; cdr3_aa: CASSPGEETQYF
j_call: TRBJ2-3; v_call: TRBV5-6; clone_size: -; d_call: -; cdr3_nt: TGTGCCAGCAGCTTGGCCAGTCAGATGACGCAGTATTTT; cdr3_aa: CASSLASQMTQYF
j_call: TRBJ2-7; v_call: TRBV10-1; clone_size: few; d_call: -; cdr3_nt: TGCGCCAGCAGTGAGCAGGGTCGGAACGAGCAGTACTTC; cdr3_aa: CASSEQGRNEQYF
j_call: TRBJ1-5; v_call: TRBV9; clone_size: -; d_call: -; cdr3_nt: TGTGCCAGCAGCGTATACGGGGAGGGCAATCAGCCCCAGCATTTT; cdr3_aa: CASSVYGEGNQPQHF
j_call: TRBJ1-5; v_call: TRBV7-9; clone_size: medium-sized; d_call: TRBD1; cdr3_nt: TGTGCCAGCAGCCCACCGGACAGGAGTCAGCCCCAGCATTTT; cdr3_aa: CASSPPDRSQPQHF
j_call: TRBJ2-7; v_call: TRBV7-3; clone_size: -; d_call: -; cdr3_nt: TGTGCCAGCAGCTTGGGCAGATACTACGAGCAGTACTTC; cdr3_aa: CASSLGRYYEQYF
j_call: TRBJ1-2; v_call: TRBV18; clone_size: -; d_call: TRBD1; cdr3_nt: TGTGCCAGCTCACCAGGCCGAGGGGGCAACGGCTACACCTTC; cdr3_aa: CASSPGRGGNGYTF
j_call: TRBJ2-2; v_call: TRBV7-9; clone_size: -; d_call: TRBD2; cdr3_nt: TGTGCCAGCGACATTAGGGACTACTCAACTAACACCGGGGAGCTGTTTTTT; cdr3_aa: CASDIRDYSTNTGELFF
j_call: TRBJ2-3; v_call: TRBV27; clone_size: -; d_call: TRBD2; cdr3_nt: TGTGCCAGCAGTTTATCTAGGGGACTAGCGGGAGGGCCCACAGATACGCAGTATTTT; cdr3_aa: CASSLSRGLAGGPTDTQYF
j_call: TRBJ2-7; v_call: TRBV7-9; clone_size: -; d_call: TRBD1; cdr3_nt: TGTGCCAGCAGGCGTGACAGGGGGGCCTACGAGCAGTACTTC; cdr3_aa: CASRRDRGAYEQYF
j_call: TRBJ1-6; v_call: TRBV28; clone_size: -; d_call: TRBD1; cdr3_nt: TGTGCCAGCAGGTCGGGACAGGGGGTCTCACCCCTCCACTTT; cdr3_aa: CASRSGQGVSPLHF
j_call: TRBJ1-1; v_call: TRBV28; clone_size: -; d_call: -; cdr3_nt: TGTGCCAGCAGTTTGACTTCTGAAGCTTTCTTT; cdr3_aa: CASSLTSEAFF
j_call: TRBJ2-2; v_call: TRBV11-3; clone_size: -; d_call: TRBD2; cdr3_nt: TGTGCCAGCAGCCCCCTAGCGGGGGGGGGATCCGGGGAGCTGTTTTTT; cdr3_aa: CASSPLAGGGSGELFF
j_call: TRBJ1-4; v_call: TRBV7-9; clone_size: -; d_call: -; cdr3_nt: TGTGCCAGCAGCTTTGAAGAGAGGAATGAAAAACTGTTTTTT; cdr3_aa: CASSFEERNEKLFF
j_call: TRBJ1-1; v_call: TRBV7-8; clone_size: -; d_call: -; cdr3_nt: TGTGCCAGCAGCTCAGGGTCCTCGTCGCGGGCTTTCTTT; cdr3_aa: CASSSGSSSRAFF
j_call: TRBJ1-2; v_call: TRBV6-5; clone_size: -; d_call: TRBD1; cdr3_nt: TGTGCCAGCAGTACAGGGGGCAAGGGCTATGGCTACACCTTC; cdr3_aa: CASSTGGKGYGYTF
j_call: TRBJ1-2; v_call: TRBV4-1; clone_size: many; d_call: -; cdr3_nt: TGCGCCAGCAGCCAAGGACACCGCTCCTATGGCTACACCTTC; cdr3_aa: CASSQGHRSYGYTF
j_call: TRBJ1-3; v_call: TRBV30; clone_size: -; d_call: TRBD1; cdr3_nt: TGTGCCTGGGGCACAGGGGTTTCTGGAAACACCATATATTTT; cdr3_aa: CAWGTGVSGNTIYF
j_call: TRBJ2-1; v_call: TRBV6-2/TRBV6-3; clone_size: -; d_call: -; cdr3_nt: TGTGCCAGCAGTACCCGTAAAGCGGGCTCCTACAATGAGCAGTTCTTC; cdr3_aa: CASSTRKAGSYNEQFF
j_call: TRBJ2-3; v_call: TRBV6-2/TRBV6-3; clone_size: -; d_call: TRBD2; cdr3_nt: TGTGCCAGCAGTTACATAGCGGGGGAACCAGGTACGCAGTATTTT; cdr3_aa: CASSYIAGEPGTQYF
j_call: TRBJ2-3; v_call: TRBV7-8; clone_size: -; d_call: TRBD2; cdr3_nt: TGTGCCAGCAGCTTAAGGACTAGCGGGGACACAGATACGCAGTATTTT; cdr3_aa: CASSLRTSGDTDTQYF
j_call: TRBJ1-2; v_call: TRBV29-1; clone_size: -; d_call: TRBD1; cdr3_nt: TGCAGCTCAACGACAGGGGCTGGGAACTATGGCTACACCTTC; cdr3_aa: CSSTTGAGNYGYTF
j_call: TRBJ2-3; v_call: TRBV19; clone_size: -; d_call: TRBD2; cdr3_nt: TGTGCCAGTAGTCCTAGGACTAGCGGGACCATCGGGGATACGCAGTATTTT; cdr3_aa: CASSPRTSGTIGDTQYF
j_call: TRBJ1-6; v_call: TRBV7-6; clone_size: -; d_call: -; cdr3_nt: TGTGCCAGCAGCTTAGCTCCCGGTGGCAGGGGCCGGCATTCACCCCTCCACTTT; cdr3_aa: CASSLAPGGRGRHSPLHF
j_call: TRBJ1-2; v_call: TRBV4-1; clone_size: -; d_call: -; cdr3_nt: TGCGCCAGCAGCCAAGCCACAACTAACTATGGCTACACCTTC; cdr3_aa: CASSQATTNYGYTF
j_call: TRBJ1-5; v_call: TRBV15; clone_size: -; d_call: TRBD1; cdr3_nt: TGTGCCACCAGCAGAGCCGACAGGGGAAGCGGCAATCAGCCCCAGCATTTT; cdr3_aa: CATSRADRGSGNQPQHF
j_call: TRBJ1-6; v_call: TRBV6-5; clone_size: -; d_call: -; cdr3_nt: TGTGCCAGCAGTTACGGAGGTGCGGGGGTTTCACCCCTCCACTTT; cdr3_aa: CASSYGGAGVSPLHF
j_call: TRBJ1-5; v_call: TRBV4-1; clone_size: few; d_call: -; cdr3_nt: TGCGCCAGCAGCCAAGTACCAGGGCTAGGCGGCAATCAGCCCCAGCATTTT; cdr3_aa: CASSQVPGLGGNQPQHF
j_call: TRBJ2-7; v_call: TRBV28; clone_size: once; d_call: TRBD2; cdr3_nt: TGTGCCAGCAGACCAACCGGGACTAGCGGGAGTTTTTCCCCCTACGAGCAGTACTTC; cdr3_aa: CASRPTGTSGSFSPYEQYF
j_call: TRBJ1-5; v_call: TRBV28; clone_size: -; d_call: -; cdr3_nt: TGTGCCAGCAGTTCCTCAGGGGTCAATCAGCCCCAGCATTTT; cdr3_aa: CASSSSGVNQPQHF
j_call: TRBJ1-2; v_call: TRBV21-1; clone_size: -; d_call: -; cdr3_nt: TGTGCCAGCAGCAGTGTCTTCTATGGCTACACCTTC; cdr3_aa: CASSSVFYGYTF
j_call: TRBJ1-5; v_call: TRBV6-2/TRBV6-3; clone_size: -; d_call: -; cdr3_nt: TGTGCCAGCAGTTGGCGGAGCAGTTATAGCAATCAGCCCCAGCATTTT; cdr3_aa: CASSWRSSYSNQPQHF
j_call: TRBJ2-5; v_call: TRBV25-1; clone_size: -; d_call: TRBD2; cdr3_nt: TGTGCCAGCAGTGAAGGAGCGGGAGGGCGCACGTGGGAGACCCAGTACTTC; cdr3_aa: CASSEGAGGRTWETQYF
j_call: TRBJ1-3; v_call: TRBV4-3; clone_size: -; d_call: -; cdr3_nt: TGCGCCAGCAGTTACGACTGGTCTGGAAACACCATATATTTT; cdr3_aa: CASSYDWSGNTIYF
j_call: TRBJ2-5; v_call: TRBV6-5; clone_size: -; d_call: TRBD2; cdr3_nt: TGTGCCAGCAACCAAGGGCTAGCGGGTAGGAAGACCCAGTACTTC; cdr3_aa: CASNQGLAGRKTQYF
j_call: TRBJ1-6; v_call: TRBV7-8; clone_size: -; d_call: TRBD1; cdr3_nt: TGTGCCAGCAGCTTAGCGGCAGGGGGAACTAATTCACCCCTCCACTTT; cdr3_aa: CASSLAAGGTNSPLHF
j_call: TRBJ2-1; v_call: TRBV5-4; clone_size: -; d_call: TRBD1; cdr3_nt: TGTGCCAGCAGCTTATTACAGGGGGGCTCTTACAATGAGCAGTTCTTC; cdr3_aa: CASSLLQGGSYNEQFF
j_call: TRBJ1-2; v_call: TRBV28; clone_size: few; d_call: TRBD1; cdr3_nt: TGTGCCAGCAGTACCCCTGGGGGGACAGGGCGGCATGGCTACACCTTC; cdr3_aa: CASSTPGGTGRHGYTF